These T cell receptor beta chains were read from a single sample in a study of brain T cells in children with intractable seizures. TCRdb's table, derived via immunoSEQ multiplex PCR, lists solely in-frame clones and lacks some. The table records 65,000 to 85,000 clones, just over 90% of them present only once. The sample consisted of peripheral blood, taken at surgery. These receptors were obtained from a boy younger than two with tuberous sclerosis and intractable seizures. The CDR3 runs from the conserved cysteine through the conserved F or W. A D gene is named only where the DNA matches it firmly. The size entry is marked missing in some rows and otherwise reads once, few, many or a size class.

CDR3 protein: CASSTDRVNTIYF
CDR3 DNA: TGTGCCAGTAGTACGGACAGGGTGAACACCATATATTTT
D gene: TRBD1
J gene: TRBJ1-3
clone size: few
CDR3 length: 13
V gene: TRBV19

CDR3 protein: CARKDSRSPNEQFF
CDR3 DNA: TGTGCCAGGAAAGATAGCCGGTCGCCCAATGAGCAGTTCTTC
D gene: .
J gene: TRBJ2-1
clone size: once
CDR3 length: 14
V gene: TRBV2

CDR3 protein: CASIASGNTGELFF
CDR3 DNA: TGTGCCAGCATTGCTAGCGGGAACACCGGGGAGCTGTTTTTT
D gene: TRBD2
J gene: TRBJ2-2
clone size: .
CDR3 length: 14
V gene: TRBV28

CDR3 protein: CASSHFSSGSVHEQYF
CDR3 DNA: TGTGCCAGCAGTCATTTCTCTAGCGGGAGTGTCCACGAGCAGTACTTC
D gene: TRBD2
J gene: TRBJ2-7
clone size: .
CDR3 length: 16
V gene: TRBV27

CDR3 protein: CARSPRRAGNTIYF
CDR3 DNA: TGTGCCAGAAGCCCCCGCAGGGCTGGAAACACCATATATTTT
D gene: .
J gene: TRBJ1-3
clone size: .
CDR3 length: 14
V gene: TRBV5-3

CDR3 protein: CASSSKDRGDHEKLFF
CDR3 DNA: TGTGCCAGCAGTTCTAAAGACAGGGGAGACCATGAAAAACTGTTTTTT
D gene: TRBD1
J gene: TRBJ1-4
clone size: .
CDR3 length: 16
V gene: TRBV27

CDR3 protein: CASSIVGEQFF
CDR3 DNA: TGTGCCAGTAGTATCGTAGGTGAGCAGTTCTTC
D gene: .
J gene: TRBJ2-1
clone size: .
CDR3 length: 11
V gene: TRBV19

CDR3 protein: CASSQGSGTTTDTQYF
CDR3 DNA: TGCGCCAGCAGTCAAGGTAGCGGGACAACCACAGATACGCAGTATTTT
D gene: TRBD2
J gene: TRBJ2-3
clone size: .
CDR3 length: 16
V gene: TRBV23-1

CDR3 protein: CASSLEGGGAEDTQYF
CDR3 DNA: TGTGCCAGCAGCTTAGAAGGCGGGGGGGCCGAAGATACGCAGTATTTT
D gene: TRBD2
J gene: TRBJ2-3
clone size: .
CDR3 length: 16
V gene: TRBV13

CDR3 protein: CASSRLAGSTDTQYF
CDR3 DNA: TGTGCCAGCAGCCGACTAGCGGGGAGCACAGATACGCAGTATTTT
D gene: TRBD2
J gene: TRBJ2-3
clone size: .
CDR3 length: 15
V gene: TRBV7-3

CDR3 protein: CASRVSGGSQETQYF
CDR3 DNA: TGTGCCAGCAGAGTTAGCGGGGGATCCCAAGAGACCCAGTACTTC
D gene: TRBD2
J gene: TRBJ2-5
clone size: .
CDR3 length: 15
V gene: TRBV6-5

CDR3 protein: CASSEATGVHNEQFF
CDR3 DNA: TGTGCCAGCAGTGAAGCGACAGGGGTACACAATGAGCAGTTCTTC
D gene: TRBD1
J gene: TRBJ2-1
clone size: .
CDR3 length: 15
V gene: TRBV6-1

CDR3 protein: CSGGESGGYGYTF
CDR3 DNA: TGCAGCGGTGGGGAGTCAGGGGGCTATGGCTACACCTTC
D gene: TRBD1
J gene: TRBJ1-2
clone size: .
CDR3 length: 13
V gene: TRBV29-1

CDR3 protein: CAWSSELVHYGYTF
CDR3 DNA: TGTGCCTGGAGTTCGGAGTTGGTTCACTATGGCTACACCTTC
D gene: .
J gene: TRBJ1-2
clone size: .
CDR3 length: 14
V gene: TRBV30

CDR3 protein: CASSDPGDSQPQHF
CDR3 DNA: TGTGCCAGCAGTGACCCGGGAGACAGTCAGCCCCAGCATTTT
D gene: .
J gene: TRBJ1-5
clone size: once
CDR3 length: 14
V gene: TRBV6-4

CDR3 protein: CASSPTAGAEAFF
CDR3 DNA: TGTGCCAGCAGCCCCACGGCCGGGGCTGAAGCTTTCTTT
D gene: .
J gene: TRBJ1-1
clone size: .
CDR3 length: 13
V gene: TRBV11-3

CDR3 protein: CASSLTDWTDGYTF
CDR3 DNA: TGTGCCAGCTCACTAACGGATTGGACGGATGGCTACACCTTC
D gene: .
J gene: TRBJ1-2
clone size: .
CDR3 length: 14
V gene: TRBV18

CDR3 protein: CASSFGEETQYF
CDR3 DNA: TGTGCCAGCAGTTTCGGAGAAGAGACCCAGTACTTC
D gene: .
J gene: TRBJ2-5
clone size: .
CDR3 length: 12
V gene: TRBV12-3/TRBV12-4

CDR3 protein: CASITGSGSPEAFF
CDR3 DNA: TGTGCCAGCATAACCGGGTCAGGAAGCCCTGAAGCTTTCTTT
D gene: .
J gene: TRBJ1-1
clone size: .
CDR3 length: 14
V gene: TRBV13

CDR3 protein: CASGLVKTGTFDNSPLHF
CDR3 DNA: TGTGCTAGTGGTTTGGTAAAGACAGGGACATTCGATAATTCACCCCTCCACTTT
D gene: TRBD1
J gene: TRBJ1-6
clone size: .
CDR3 length: 18
V gene: TRBV12-5

CDR3 protein: CASSTGTGSEKLFF
CDR3 DNA: TGTGCCAGCAGCACCGGGACAGGGTCGGAAAAACTGTTTTTT
D gene: TRBD1
J gene: TRBJ1-4
clone size: .
CDR3 length: 14
V gene: TRBV9

CDR3 protein: CASTTGHYLDSGNTIYF
CDR3 DNA: TGTGCCAGTACGACAGGCCACTATTTAGACTCTGGAAACACCATATATTTT
D gene: .
J gene: TRBJ1-3
clone size: .
CDR3 length: 17
V gene: TRBV19

CDR3 protein: CATSDAGTGSDEQFF
CDR3 DNA: TGTGCCACCAGTGATGCCGGGACAGGGTCAGATGAGCAGTTCTTC
D gene: TRBD1
J gene: TRBJ2-1
clone size: .
CDR3 length: 15
V gene: TRBV24-1

CDR3 protein: CAIRGATEAFF
CDR3 DNA: TGTGCCATCCGGGGGGCCACTGAAGCTTTCTTT
D gene: .
J gene: TRBJ1-1
clone size: .
CDR3 length: 11
V gene: TRBV6-6

CDR3 protein: CASSQPLAAGWNEQYF
CDR3 DNA: TGTGCCAGCAGCCAACCACTAGCGGCAGGGTGGAACGAGCAGTACTTC
D gene: TRBD2
J gene: TRBJ2-7
clone size: .
CDR3 length: 16
V gene: TRBV3-1/TRBV3-2

CDR3 protein: CASSWSLTNYGYTF
CDR3 DNA: TGTGCCAGCAGTTGGTCCCTCACTAACTATGGCTACACCTTC
D gene: .
J gene: TRBJ1-2
clone size: .
CDR3 length: 14
V gene: TRBV2

CDR3 protein: CATSSRVSYEQYF
CDR3 DNA: TGTGCCACCTCCTCGCGGGTCTCCTACGAGCAGTACTTC
D gene: .
J gene: TRBJ2-7
clone size: .
CDR3 length: 13
V gene: TRBV28